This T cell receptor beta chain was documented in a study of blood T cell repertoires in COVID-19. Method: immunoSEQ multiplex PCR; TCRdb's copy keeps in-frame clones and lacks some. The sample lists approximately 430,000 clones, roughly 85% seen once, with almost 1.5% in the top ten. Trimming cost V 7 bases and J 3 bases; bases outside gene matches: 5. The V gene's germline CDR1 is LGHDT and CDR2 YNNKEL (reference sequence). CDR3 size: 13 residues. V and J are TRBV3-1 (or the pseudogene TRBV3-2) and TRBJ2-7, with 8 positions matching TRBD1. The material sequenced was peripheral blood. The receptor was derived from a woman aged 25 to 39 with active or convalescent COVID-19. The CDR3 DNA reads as TGTGCCAGCACCGACAGGGGAATCTACGAGCAGTACTTC. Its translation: CASTDRGIYEQYF.